Ten or more counts support the clone carrying this T cell receptor (beta chain). Antigen specificity is unknown. As originally analysed: Between-group CDR3 differences, defined by clinicopathological status, yielded a distant-metastasis classifier for papillary thyroid cancer. MiXCR reprocessed the PCR reads for TCRdb. TCRdb, not the original authors, processed these V and J calls. The table shows approximately 22,000 clones, with around 16% occurring only once. None of the patients had undergone any treatment ahead of thyroid surgery. This CDR3 comprises 12 residues. Germline loops: CDR1 SQVTM, CDR2 ANQGSEA. V lost 4 bases, J lost 2 bases, and 8 bases lay in between. This record belongs to a study of metastatic and nonmetastatic thyroid tumors. Study at large: For malignant and benign thyroid patients, tumor or nodule tissue and blood were the sources whose repertoires were compared.

Broader study findings: Reportedly, malignant thyroid tumors had significantly higher TCR beta diversity than benign nodules, in blood and tumor.

The sample consisted of tumor tissue. The sequence came from a female donor with papillary thyroid cancer or a benign thyroid nodule (not recorded which). Some clones in this sample may be carry-over from other donors' samples. The chain has TRBV29-1 and TRBJ1-2; tentatively, D is TRBD1 (6 bases). CDR3 residues: CSVAGQNYGYTF. CDR3 sequence (DNA): TGCAGCGTTGCGGGACAAAACTATGGCTACACCTTC.